These T cell receptor beta chains were read from a single sample in a study of T-cell reconstitution after alpha-beta-depleted transplantation in children. MiXCR was run by TCRdb on the PCR reads, yielding one entry per CDR3 protein. This table holds 600,000 to 700,000 distinct CDR3 sequences, about an eighth found once. The sequences come from PBMCs, collected before TCRalphabeta/CD19-depleted stem cell transplant. The receptors here all came from a girl aged 2 to 9 with congenital amegakaryocytic thrombocytopenia, due to receive a stem cell transplant. Each CDR3 is given with its conserved first and last residue. D genes are given only for firm matches. Clone size appears in some rows only: once, few, many, or a class for an expanded clone.

D | J | V | size | CDR3 | DNA
. | TRBJ2-5 | TRBV29-1 | many | CSVATAALQETQYF | TGCAGCGTTGCGACGGCGGCCTTACAAGAGACCCAGTACTTC
. | TRBJ1-1 | TRBV21-1 | . | CASSKETSTEAFF | TGTGCCAGCAGCAAAGAAACTAGCACTGAAGCTTTCTTT
TRBD1 | TRBJ2-5 | TRBV20-1 | many | CSAPPRGRQETQYF | TGCAGTGCCCCGCCCAGGGGGCGGCAAGAGACCCAGTACTTC
TRBD1 | TRBJ1-3 | TRBV7-9 | . | CASSFPGQGLVGNTIYF | TGTGCCAGCAGCTTCCCGGGACAGGGTTTAGTCGGAAACACCATATATTTT
TRBD1 | TRBJ2-5 | TRBV24-1 | few | CATSDTTGEETQYF | TGTGCCACCAGTGATACTACAGGGGAGGAGACCCAGTACTTC
. | TRBJ2-7 | TRBV29-1 | many | CSVASILSSYEQYF | TGCAGCGTTGCAAGCATATTAAGCTCCTACGAGCAGTACTTC
. | TRBJ2-1 | TRBV7-4 | many | CASSFTKAGKFF | TGTGCCAGCAGCTTCACGAAGGCTGGAAAGTTCTTC
TRBD2 | TRBJ2-7 | TRBV3-1 | many | CASSTRPLADSYEQYF | TGTGCCAGCAGCACAAGACCCCTAGCGGACTCCTACGAGCAGTACTTC
. | TRBJ1-1 | TRBV5-1 | many | CASSLDMNTEAFF | TGCGCCAGCAGCTTGGATATGAACACTGAAGCTTTCTTT
TRBD1 | TRBJ1-2 | TRBV5-1 | few | CASSYGTAGGNYGYTF | TGCGCCAGCAGCTACGGGACAGCTGGGGGGAACTATGGCTACACCTTC
TRBD2 | TRBJ2-3 | TRBV6-5 | many | CASTPLAGEPDTQYF | TGTGCCAGCACCCCTCTAGCGGGAGAGCCAGATACGCAGTATTTT
TRBD1 | TRBJ1-1 | TRBV29-1 | . | CSVKKTGQVEDTEAFF | TGCAGCGTGAAAAAAACGGGACAGGTTGAGGACACTGAAGCTTTCTTT